This TCR beta chain was captured by sequencing in a study of blood T cells in healthy people across ages. General study results and limits: Reliance upon unsorted PBMCs precluded definitive naive versus antigen-experienced comparison.

The CDR3 is made up of 14 amino acids. V shed 3 bases and J 6 bases; nucleotides not matched to a gene: 6. CDR1 is KGHSH and CDR2 is LQKENI in the germline V gene. Through a sample-barcoded 5' primer and a J-beta primer mix, a second PCR was run for roughly 6 to 12 cycles. MiXCR, run by TCRdb on the 5' RACE reads, gives a single entry per CDR3 protein. The repertoire includes some 760,000 distinct CDR3 sequences, just under 25% of them detected once, and around 9.2% sits in the top ten. The table lists this clonotype with many counts. As yet, its antigen is unknown. These data were also reused for a study on T cells of mothers and their children.

Sequences were obtained from blood. This clonotype was sampled from a boy aged 5-17 years in good health. J is TRBJ2-7 and V is TRBV18; 9 bases match TRBD1. Written as DNA, the CDR3 is TGTGCCAGCTCACCGGGACAGGGAATTCTCGAGCAGTACTTC. This gives the protein CASSPGQGILEQYF.